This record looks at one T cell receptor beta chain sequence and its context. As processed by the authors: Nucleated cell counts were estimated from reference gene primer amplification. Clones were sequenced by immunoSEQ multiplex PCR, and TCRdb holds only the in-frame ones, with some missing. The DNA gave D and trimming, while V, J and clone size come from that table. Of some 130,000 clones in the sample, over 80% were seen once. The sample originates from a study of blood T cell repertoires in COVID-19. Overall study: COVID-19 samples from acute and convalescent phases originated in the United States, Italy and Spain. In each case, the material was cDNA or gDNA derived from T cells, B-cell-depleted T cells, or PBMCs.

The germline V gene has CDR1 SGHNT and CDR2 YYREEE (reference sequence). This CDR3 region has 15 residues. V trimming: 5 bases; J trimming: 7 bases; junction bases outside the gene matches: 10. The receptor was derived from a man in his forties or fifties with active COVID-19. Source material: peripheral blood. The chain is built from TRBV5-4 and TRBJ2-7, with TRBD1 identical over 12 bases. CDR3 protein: CASSRWDRGLGEQYF. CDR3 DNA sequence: TGTGCCAGCAGTCGCTGGGACAGGGGGCTGGGGGAGCAGTACTTC.